Below, 14 T cell receptor beta chains from the same sample are listed, as sequenced in a study of blood T cell repertoires in COVID-19. Libraries were prepared by immunoSEQ multiplex PCR; TCRdb keeps only in-frame clonotypes and omits some of them. Here the sample spans over 200,000 clones, 86% being singletons. Sequencing used peripheral blood. These receptors all stem from a woman in her thirties who had recovered from COVID-19.

This clone occurred once. The chain joins TRBV10-1 to TRBJ2-2; 7 nucleotides agree with TRBD1. Germline V gives CDR1 WNHNN, CDR2 SYGVQD (reference sequence). The CDR3 has 15 residues. The J segment lost 5 bases and the V segment lost 3 bases, leaving 6 bases of the junction unmatched. CDR3 region: CASSDPGGRTGELFF. CDR3 DNA sequence: TGCGCCAGCAGTGACCCAGGGGGAAGAACCGGGGAGCTGTTTTTT.

With regard to this clone: One end of the junction is discordant with germline, which a read error may explain. The chain employs TRBV12-3 or TRBV12-4 and TRBJ1-2; possibly TRBD1 for D (6 bases). CDR3 length equals 12 residues. The CDR3 protein is CASSFIGQGMSF. CDR3 nucleotide sequence: TGTGCCAGCAGTTTCATTGGTCAGGGGATGTCCTTC.

This sequence joins TRBV11-3 and TRBJ2-5; 12 nucleotides align to TRBD2. V trimming: 3 bases; J trimming: 3 bases; junction bases outside the gene matches: 5. Germline V gene sequence: CDR1 SGHNT, CDR2 YENEEA. The CDR3 totals 16 residues. The CDR3 protein is CASSFGLAGREETQYF. In DNA form, the CDR3 reads TGTGCCAGCAGCTTCGGACTAGCGGGGAGGGAAGAGACCCAGTACTTC.

V gene TRBV3-1 (or the pseudogene TRBV3-2) combines with J gene TRBJ2-5; 10 bases fit TRBD2. With V trimmed by 6 bases and J by 5 bases, 12 bases remained unmatched. Germline CDR1 and CDR2: LGHDT and YNNKEL (reference sequence). The CDR3 has 16 amino acids. CDR3 DNA sequence: TGTGCCAGCAGTCGGATAGAGCGGGGGGGCCTGGAGACCCAGTACTTC. This encodes CASSRIERGGLETQYF.

V gene TRBV19 combines with J gene TRBJ1-2, with D possibly being TRBD1 (6 bases). Germline V lookup: CDR1 LNHDA, CDR2 SQIVND (reference sequence). This CDR3 has 14 residues. The V and J ends lost 0 bases and 5 bases respectively, with 10 bases between them. DNA for the CDR3: TGTGCCAGTAGTATAGAGGGGGGGCCTTATGGCTACACCTTC. Its translation: CASSIEGGPYGYTF.

The chain has TRBV6-4 and TRBJ2-2; tentative D call: TRBD2 (6 bases). CDR3 length: 16 amino acids. CDR1 is MRHNA and CDR2 is SNTAGT in the germline V gene. Trimming stripped 3 bases from V and 2 bases from J, with 13 bases between. CDR3 region: CASSDSAGSNTGELFF. CDR3 nucleotide sequence: TGTGCCAGCAGTGATTCCGCGGGGAGTAACACCGGGGAGCTGTTTTTT.

V and J are TRBV5-4 and TRBJ2-5; D might be TRBD1 (5 bases). CDR3 length equals 12 residues. V shed 3 bases and J shed 3 bases, with 6 bases lying between them. Germline CDR1 reads SGHNT; CDR2 reads YYREEE (reference sequence). CDR3 bases: TGTGCCAGCAGCTCAGGGAAAGAGACCCAGTACTTC. Its protein product is CASSSGKETQYF.

The chain links TRBV9 to TRBJ1-3, with D uncertain. Deletions cut 1 base from V and 0 bases from J, with 8 bases between. This CDR3 is 15 amino acids long. CDR1 SGDLS and CDR2 YYNGEE come from the germline V gene. The CDR3 region is CASSVSGISGNTIYF. CDR3 DNA sequence: TGTGCCAGCAGCGTAAGCGGGATCTCTGGAAACACCATATATTTT. Based on the CDR3 plus reference TRBV9 and TRBJ1-3, the full variable domain is DSGVTQTPKHLITATGQRVTLRCSPRSGDLSVYWYQQSLDQGLQFLIQYYNGEERAKGNILERFSAQQFPDLHSELNLSSLELGDSALYFCASSVSGISGNTIYFGEGSWLTVV.

This clone was seen just once. The chain couples TRBV6-5 to TRBJ1-2; D is uncertain. Germline CDR1 MNHEY, CDR2 SVGAGI. V was cut by 4 bases and J by 7 bases, with 13 bases left in between. The CDR3 covers 13 residues. In DNA, the CDR3 is TGTGCCAGCAGTTCTCAAGGGCGGGCTGGCTACACCTTC. Its protein product is CASSSQGRAGYTF.

The chain is built from TRBV5-1 and TRBJ1-1; the match to TRBD1 covers 9 bases. The CDR3 length is 14 residues. The J segment lost 7 bases and the V segment lost 4 bases, leaving 8 bases of the junction unmatched. Looked up from germline, CDR1 is SGHRS and CDR2 is YFSETQ. The CDR3 DNA reads TGCGCCAGCAGCACTGGACAGGGGTGGCTTGAAGCTTTCTTT. Translating it yields CASSTGQGWLEAFF.

J is TRBJ2-1 and V is TRBV10-3, with TRBD2 identical over 12 bases. V lost 11 bases and J lost 6; bases outside the gene matches: 23. CDR1 is ENHRY and CDR2 is SYGVKD in the germline V gene. This CDR3 comprises 19 residues. CDR3 sequence (DNA): TGTGCCGTCGGAGGCGGCCTAGCGGGGGGGCCTTTAACAACCAATGAGCAGTTCTTC. Protein: CAVGGGLAGGPLTTNEQFF.

V is TRBV5-4 and J is TRBJ2-7; 10 bases match TRBD2. The CDR3 contains 14 residues. Germline CDR1 and CDR2: SGHNT and YYREEE (reference sequence). With 6 bases clipped from V and 0 bases from J, the junction kept 3 bases outside the gene matches. The CDR3 protein is CASKVAGGSYEQYF. The CDR3 coding sequence is TGTGCCAGCAAGGTAGCGGGGGGCTCCTACGAGCAGTACTTC.

The chain carries TRBV23-1 and TRBJ1-1; 10 bases agree with TRBD1. TRBV23-1 is noted as an ORF with a role that remains uncertain. Unmatched junction bases numbered 7, after V lost 4 bases and J lost 5 bases. CDR3 size: 15 residues. The CDR3 here is CASSLRPGQGTEAFF. The CDR3 nucleotides are TGCGCCAGCAGTCTTAGACCGGGACAGGGGACTGAAGCTTTCTTT.

The chain combines TRBV7-6 with TRBJ2-1; 8 positions match TRBD2. Germline values: CDR1 SGHVS, CDR2 FNYEAQ. This CDR3 contains 14 residues. V dropped 5 bases and J dropped 7; count of bases not matched to a gene: 7. The CDR3 loop reads CASSPPGGPNEQFF. CDR3 sequence (DNA): TGTGCCAGCAGCCCCCCGGGGGGGCCGAATGAGCAGTTCTTC.